These 22 T cell receptor beta chains originate from one sample sequenced in a study of cytomegalovirus exposure and HLA in healthy donors. A multiplex PCR was run with 60 Vbeta primers and 13 Jbeta primers. The data were produced by immunoSEQ multiplex PCR, yet TCRdb's version contains in-frame clones alone and is incomplete. The data show fewer than 130,000 clones, with about 80% seen just once and around 3.2% held by the top ten. Source material: PBMCs. These receptors all stem from a woman in her sixties or seventies in good health and CMV-seropositive.

Details on this clone: At one end, the junction sequence differs from germline, possibly due to a read error. As DNA, the CDR3 is TGTTCCAGCAGCTTCCGAGCGGGGAACTACGAGCAGTACTTC. Its protein is CSSSFRAGNYEQYF. The rearrangement joins TRBV7-9 to TRBJ2-7; 7 bases agree with TRBD2. This CDR3 has 14 amino acids. The germline V gene encodes CDR1 SEHNR and CDR2 FQNEAQ (reference sequence).

The rearrangement joins TRBV28 to TRBJ2-1, with TRBD2 as a possible D gene (5 bases). Trimming took off 7 bases at V and 0 bases at J, with 10 bases between the two ends. The CDR3 length is 14 residues. The germline V gene encodes CDR1 MDHEN and CDR2 SYDVKM. The CDR3 here is CASKAASSYNEQFF. CDR3 sequence (DNA): TGTGCCAGCAAAGCGGCAAGCTCCTACAATGAGCAGTTCTTC. Looking up the rest from reference TRBV28 and TRBJ2-1 gives the full variable domain: DVKVTQSSRYLVKRTGEKVFLECVQDMDHENMFWYRQDPGLGLRLIYFSYDVKMKEKGDIPEGYSVSREKKERFSLILESASTNQTSMYLCASKAASSYNEQFFGPGTRLTVL.

The chain carries TRBV7-9 and TRBJ1-5; D is possibly TRBD1 (5 bases). The CDR3 totals 15 residues. The V and J ends lost 2 bases and 0 bases respectively, with 8 bases between them. CDR1 and CDR2 (germline): SEHNR, FQNEAQ (reference sequence). CDR3 in DNA: TGTGCCAGCAGCTTACAGGGTGGTAGCAATCAGCCCCAGCATTTT. Translating gives CASSLQGGSNQPQHF.

The rearrangement links TRBV2 to TRBJ2-7, with TRBD2 as a possible D gene (5 bases). CDR3 length equals 13 residues. From germline, CDR1 is SNHLY and CDR2 FYNNEI. V gave up 2 bases and J gave up 2 bases, with 7 bases separating them. CDR3 sequence (DNA): TGTGCCAGCAGTGAATACGGGGCCTACGAGCAGTACTTC. This sequence encodes CASSEYGAYEQYF.

The genes are TRBV6-5 and TRBJ2-7; TRBD2 might be the D (5 bases). CDR1 and CDR2 from the germline V gene are MNHEY and SVGAGI. The germline V and J ends were trimmed by 2 bases and 2 bases, with 16 bases remaining between them. The CDR3 covers 16 residues. DNA for the CDR3: TGTGCCAGCAGTTACGACAAGGGAGTTCCCACCTACGAGCAGTACTTC. Translation gives CASSYDKGVPTYEQYF.

This clone has a single count. This chain connects TRBV29-1 to TRBJ2-5; D uncertain. CDR1 is SQVTM and CDR2 is ANQGSEA in the germline V gene. The CDR3 has 10 amino acids. Trimming took off 6 bases at V and 3 bases at J, with 5 bases between the two ends. DNA of the CDR3: TGCAGCGTGGGCGAAGAGACCCAGTACTTC. As protein: CSVGEETQYF.

V and J are TRBV6-5 and TRBJ1-2; the D gene is possibly TRBD1 (5 bases). The CDR3 spans 13 residues. The V end was cut by 3 bases, the J end by 7 bases, with 12 bases between. In germline, CDR1 is MNHEY, CDR2 SVGAGI. The CDR3 DNA follows: TGTGCCAGCAGTTATGACAGCTACGGTGGCTACACCTTC. Translated: CASSYDSYGGYTF.

The chain recombines TRBV27 with TRBJ2-3; D is perhaps TRBD1 (5 bases). V gave up 5 bases and J gave up 6 bases, with 12 bases separating them. Germline V CDR1 and CDR2: MNHEY, SMNVEV (reference sequence). This CDR3 is built from 13 residues. This CDR3 is CASSATVGDTQYF. The CDR3 region has the DNA TGTGCCAGCAGTGCGACAGTTGGGGATACGCAGTATTTT.

This chain links TRBV21-1 with TRBJ2-3; TRBD1, the table's D call, was not compared with the DNA. TRBV21-1 is recorded as a pseudogene. This CDR3 region has 18 residues. In nucleotides, the CDR3 is TGTGCCAGCAGCAAAGTAGGGGCCGACAGGCATAGCACAGATACGCAGTATTTT. It codes for CASSKVGADRHSTDTQYF.

The chain is built from TRBV18 and TRBJ2-3, with 7 bases identical to TRBD1. The V gene's germline CDR1 is KGHSH and CDR2 LQKENI. This CDR3 has 15 amino acids. V shed 4 bases, J shed 4 bases, and the junction held 8 bases outside the gene matches. The CDR3 bases are TGTGCCAGCTCACGGTATACAGGGGTATCAGATACGCAGTATTTT. Its translation is CASSRYTGVSDTQYF.

The V gene is TRBV2, the J gene TRBJ1-4; D remains unclear. Trimming shortened V by 7 bases and J by 6 bases, and 15 bases separated the two germline ends. This CDR3 comprises 14 residues. Germline CDR1 SNHLY, CDR2 FYNNEI. Written as DNA, the CDR3 is TGTGCCAGCACAGGCGACGGCCCCGATGAAAAACTGTTTTTT. It codes for CASTGDGPDEKLFF.

V gene TRBV27 combines with J gene TRBJ2-1, with 9 bases that match TRBD1. The CDR3 totals 15 residues. The J segment lost 3 bases and the V segment lost 6 bases, leaving 6 bases of the junction unmatched. CDR1 MNHEY and CDR2 SMNVEV come from the germline V gene (reference sequence). This CDR3 reads CASSLDRGGYNEQFF. CDR3 sequence (DNA): TGTGCCAGCAGCCTGGACAGGGGTGGCTACAATGAGCAGTTCTTC.

This clone has only one observation. This rearrangement joins TRBV28 to TRBJ1-6; D perhaps matches TRBD1 (5 bases). The V end was cut by 7 bases, the J end by 2 bases, with 12 bases between. This CDR3 contains 15 residues. The germline gives CDR1 MDHEN, CDR2 SYDVKM. In nucleotides, the CDR3 is TGTGCCAGCAATACCATGACAGCCTATAATTCACCCCTCCACTTT. This encodes CASNTMTAYNSPLHF.

The genes are TRBV5-1 and TRBJ2-1; D is ambiguous. Trimming took off 1 base at V and 10 bases at J, with 18 bases between the two ends. The germline gives CDR1 SGHRS, CDR2 YFSETQ. The CDR3 runs 15 residues. The CDR3 bases are TGCGCCAGCAGCTTGTTTTTTGTCGAGGCGGAGGAGCAGTTCTTC. Residues: CASSLFFVEAEEQFF.

The chain uses TRBV5-1 and TRBJ1-1; D uncertain. Between the trimmed V and J ends, which lost 1 base and 0 bases, there was a span of 13 bases. The CDR3 totals 16 residues. The germline V gene has CDR1 SGHRS and CDR2 YFSETQ. The CDR3 sequence is CASSLSSRALNTEAFF. The DNA of the CDR3 is TGCGCCAGCAGCTTGTCTAGCCGGGCTTTGAACACTGAAGCTTTCTTT.

This clone turned up a few times. V and J are TRBV19 and TRBJ1-2, with D possibly being TRBD1 (5 bases). Trimming took 1 base from V and 2 from J, leaving 11 bases between them. The CDR3 consists of 15 residues. Germline CDR1 reads LNHDA; CDR2 reads SQIVND (reference sequence). CDR3 protein: CASSIGAGKNYGYTF. Written as DNA, the CDR3 is TGTGCCAGTAGTATAGGTGCAGGGAAGAACTATGGCTACACCTTC.

This chain connects TRBV5-4 to TRBJ1-3; 11 bases fit TRBD1. The V gene end was trimmed by 4 bases and the J gene end by 6 bases; junction bases not matched to a gene: 6. The germline gives CDR1 SGHNT, CDR2 YYREEE (reference sequence). This CDR3 contains 15 residues. CDR3 loop: CASSPGGQGANTIYF. CDR3 coding DNA: TGTGCCAGCAGCCCCGGAGGACAGGGGGCAAACACCATATATTTT. Using reference TRBV5-4 and TRBJ1-3 for the parts outside the CDR3, the full variable domain is ETGVTQSPTHLIKTRGQQVTLRCSSQSGHNTVSWYQQALGQGPQFIFQYYREEENGRGNFPPRFSGLQFPNYSSELNVNALELDDSALYLCASSPGGQGANTIYFGEGSWLTVV.

V gene TRBV7-3 combines with J gene TRBJ2-2; tentatively, D is TRBD1 (5 bases). The V gene lost 2 bases and the J gene lost 3 bases, with 13 bases spanning the gap. Germline V gives CDR1 SGHTA, CDR2 FQGTGA. This CDR3 has 16 amino acids. The CDR3 coding sequence is TGTGCCAGCAGCTTACTAGGGGAAATCCACACCGGGGAGCTGTTTTTT. The encoded protein is CASSLLGEIHTGELFF.

The V and J genes are TRBV4-2 and TRBJ2-1, with 9 nucleotides matching TRBD2. Germline V gene sequence: CDR1 LGHNA, CDR2 YNFKEQ. This CDR3 region has 16 residues. Losses at the gene ends were 1 base for V and 3 bases for J; bases not matched to a gene: 4. The CDR3: CASSQVAGGSYNEQFF. CDR3 DNA sequence: TGTGCCAGCAGCCAAGTTGCGGGAGGGAGCTACAATGAGCAGTTCTTC.

This clone was seen only once. The chain employs TRBV18 and TRBJ2-1; TRBD2 is a possible D gene (6 bases). In germline, CDR1 is KGHSH, CDR2 LQKENI. V shed 0 bases and J shed 6 bases, with 15 bases lying between them. The CDR3 extends over 16 amino acids. The CDR3 reads CASSPPGGGRGNEQFF. The DNA for the CDR3 is TGTGCCAGCTCACCACCGGGAGGAGGGAGAGGCAATGAGCAGTTCTTC.

This clone came up a few times. The chain couples TRBV6-1 to TRBJ2-1; 8 bases map to TRBD2. The CDR3 has 11 residues. V shed 6 bases, J shed 15 bases, and the junction held 7 bases outside the gene matches. CDR1 MNHNS and CDR2 SASEGT come from the germline V gene. CDR3 in DNA: TGTGCCAGCAGCAGCGGGAGTGATCTGTTCTTC. Translating gives CASSSGSDLFF.

The chain combines TRBV7-3 with TRBJ1-1, with TRBD1 matching over 10 bases. This CDR3 contains 15 residues. The germline V gene has CDR1 SGHTA and CDR2 FQGTGA. J was trimmed by 6 bases and V by 4 bases; bases with no gene match: 8. The CDR3 region has the DNA TGTGCCAGCAGCTACAAAGGACAGGGGGGCGCTGAAGCTTTCTTT. This translates into CASSYKGQGGAEAFF. The full variable domain, in which reference TRBV7-3 and TRBJ1-1 provide the parts outside the CDR3, is GAGVSQTPSNKVTEKGKYVELRCDPISGHTALYWYRQSLGQGPEFLIYFQGTGAADDSGLPNDRFFAVRPEGSVSTLKIQRTERGDSAVYLCASSYKGQGGAEAFFGQGTRLTVV.